This entry features one T cell receptor (beta chain) sequence. This record belongs to a study of blood T cells in healthy people across ages. CDR1 is SGHTA, CDR2 FQGNSA, per germline. V shed 5 bases, J shed 2 bases, and the junction held 11 bases outside the gene matches. CDR3 length: 19 amino acids. PCR was performed a second time for roughly 7 to 11 cycles using a sample-barcoded 5' primer and a J-beta primer mix. Each CDR3 protein is one row after TCRdb ran MiXCR on the 5' RACE reads. This sample has some 1,000,000 distinct CDR3 sequences; roughly a quarter occur once, and the top ten carry about 0.72%. These records were also assigned to another study, of T cells of mothers and their children.

Material: blood. The receptor was isolated from a girl aged 2 to 10 in good health. The rearrangement links TRBV7-2 to TRBJ2-4; TRBD2 agrees at 14 bases. The CDR3: CASSPRLAGGQVTKNIQYF. CDR3 nucleotides: TGTGCCAGCAGCCCCCGACTAGCGGGAGGGCAAGTTACCAAAAACATTCAGTACTTC.